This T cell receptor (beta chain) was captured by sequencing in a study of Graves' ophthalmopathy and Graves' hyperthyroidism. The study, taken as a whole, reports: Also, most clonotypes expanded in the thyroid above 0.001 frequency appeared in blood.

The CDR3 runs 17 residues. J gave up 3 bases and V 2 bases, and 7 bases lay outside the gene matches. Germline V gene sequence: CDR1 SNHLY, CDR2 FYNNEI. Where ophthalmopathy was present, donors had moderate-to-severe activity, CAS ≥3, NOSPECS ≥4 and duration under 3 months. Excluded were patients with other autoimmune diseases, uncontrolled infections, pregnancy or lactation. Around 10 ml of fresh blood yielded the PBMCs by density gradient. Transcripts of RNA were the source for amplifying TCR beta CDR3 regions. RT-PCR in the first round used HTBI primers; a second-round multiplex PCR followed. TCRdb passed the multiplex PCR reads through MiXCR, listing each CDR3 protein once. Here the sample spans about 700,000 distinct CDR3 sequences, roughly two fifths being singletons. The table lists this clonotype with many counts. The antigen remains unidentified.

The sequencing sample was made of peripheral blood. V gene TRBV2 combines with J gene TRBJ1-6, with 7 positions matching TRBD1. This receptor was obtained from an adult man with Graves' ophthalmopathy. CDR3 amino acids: CASSEQGGGIYNSPLHF. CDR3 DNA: TGTGCCAGCAGTGAACAGGGGGGCGGAATCTATAATTCACCCCTCCACTTT.